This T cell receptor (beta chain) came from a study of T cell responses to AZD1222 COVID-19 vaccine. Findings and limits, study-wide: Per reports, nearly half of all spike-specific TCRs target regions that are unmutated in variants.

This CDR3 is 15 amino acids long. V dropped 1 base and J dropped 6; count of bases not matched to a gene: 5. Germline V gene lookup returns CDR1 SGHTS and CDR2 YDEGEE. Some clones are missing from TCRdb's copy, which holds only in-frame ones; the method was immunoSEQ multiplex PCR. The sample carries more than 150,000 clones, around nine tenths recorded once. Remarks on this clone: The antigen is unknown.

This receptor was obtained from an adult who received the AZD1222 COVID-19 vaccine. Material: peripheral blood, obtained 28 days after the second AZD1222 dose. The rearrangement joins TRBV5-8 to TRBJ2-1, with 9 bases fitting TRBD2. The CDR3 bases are TGTGCCAGCAGCTTGATAGCGGGAGCCACCAATGAGCAGTTCTTC. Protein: CASSLIAGATNEQFF.